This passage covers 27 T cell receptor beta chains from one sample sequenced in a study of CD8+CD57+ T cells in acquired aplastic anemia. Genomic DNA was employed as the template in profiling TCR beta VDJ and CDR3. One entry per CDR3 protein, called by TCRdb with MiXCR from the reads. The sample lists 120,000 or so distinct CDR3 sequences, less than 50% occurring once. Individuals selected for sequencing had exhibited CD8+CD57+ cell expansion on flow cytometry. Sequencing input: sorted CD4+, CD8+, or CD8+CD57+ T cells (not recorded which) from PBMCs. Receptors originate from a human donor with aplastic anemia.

This chain's CDR3 is CAISGKAHTEAFF. CDR3 nucleotide sequence: TGTGCCATCAGTGGGAAGGCTCACACTGAAGCTTTCTTT. The chain joins TRBV10-3 to TRBJ1-1; D gene unclear. The CDR3 extends over 13 amino acids. V was shortened by 4 bases and J by 3 bases, with 9 bases between the two germline ends. Germline CDR1 and CDR2: ENHRY and SYGVKD.

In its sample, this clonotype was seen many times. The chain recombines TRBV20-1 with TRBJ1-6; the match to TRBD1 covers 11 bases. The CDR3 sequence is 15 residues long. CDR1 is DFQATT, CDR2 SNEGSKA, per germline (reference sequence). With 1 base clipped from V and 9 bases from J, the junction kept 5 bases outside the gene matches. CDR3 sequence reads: CSARVPGQGVSPLHF. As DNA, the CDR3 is TGCAGTGCTAGAGTCCCGGGACAGGGGGTTTCACCCCTCCACTTT.

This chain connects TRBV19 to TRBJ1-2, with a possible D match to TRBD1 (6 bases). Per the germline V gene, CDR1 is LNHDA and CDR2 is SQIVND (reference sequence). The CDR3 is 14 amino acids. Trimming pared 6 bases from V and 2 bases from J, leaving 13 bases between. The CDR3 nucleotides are TGTGCCAGTAGCCCCGGACAGACAAACTATGGCTACACCTTC. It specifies CASSPGQTNYGYTF.

CDR3 coding DNA: TGCAGCGCCCACAGGGGAGACATTCAGTACTTC. This gives the protein CSAHRGDIQYF. The genes are TRBV29-1 and TRBJ2-4; 7 nucleotides line up with TRBD1. The V segment lost 7 bases and the J segment 8 bases; nucleotides outside the gene matches: 5. Germline assignment: CDR1 SQVTM and CDR2 ANQGSEA. The CDR3 has 11 residues.

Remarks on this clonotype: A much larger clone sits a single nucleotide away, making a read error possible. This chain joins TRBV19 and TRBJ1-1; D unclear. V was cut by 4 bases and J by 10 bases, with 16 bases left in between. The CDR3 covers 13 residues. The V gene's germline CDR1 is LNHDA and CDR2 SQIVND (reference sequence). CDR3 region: CASSNGERGRAFF. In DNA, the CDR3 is TGTGCCAGTAGTAACGGGGAAAGAGGGCGAGCTTTCTTT.

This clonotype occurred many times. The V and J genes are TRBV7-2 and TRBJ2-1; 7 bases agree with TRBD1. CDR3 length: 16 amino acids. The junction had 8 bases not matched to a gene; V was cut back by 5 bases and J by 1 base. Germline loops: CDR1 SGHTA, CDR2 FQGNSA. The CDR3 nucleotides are TGTGCCAGCAGCACACAGGGGCTAGGGTCCTACAATGAGCAGTTCTTC. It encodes CASSTQGLGSYNEQFF.

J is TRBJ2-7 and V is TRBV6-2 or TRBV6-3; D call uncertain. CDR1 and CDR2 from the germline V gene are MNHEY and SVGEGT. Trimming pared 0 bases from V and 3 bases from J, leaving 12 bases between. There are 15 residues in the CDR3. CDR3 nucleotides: TGTGCCAGCAGTTACTCGATGAGAGCTGACTACGAGCAGTACTTC. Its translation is CASSYSMRADYEQYF.

DNA of the CDR3: TGCGCCAGCGGCCCCCGACAGGCCCGCACTGAAGCTTTCTTT. This sequence encodes CASGPRQARTEAFF. This sequence joins TRBV4-3 and TRBJ1-1; possibly TRBD1 for D (6 bases). V gave up 8 bases and J gave up 4 bases, with 17 bases separating them. Per the germline V gene, CDR1 is LGHNA and CDR2 is YSLEER. CDR3 length equals 14 residues.

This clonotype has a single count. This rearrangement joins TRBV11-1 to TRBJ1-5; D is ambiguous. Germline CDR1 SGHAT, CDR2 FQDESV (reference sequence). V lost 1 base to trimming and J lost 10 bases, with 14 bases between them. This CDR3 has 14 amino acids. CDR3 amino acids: CASSLVGSGKPQHF. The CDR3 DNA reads TGTGCCAGCAGCTTAGTGGGGTCGGGGAAACCCCAGCATTTT.

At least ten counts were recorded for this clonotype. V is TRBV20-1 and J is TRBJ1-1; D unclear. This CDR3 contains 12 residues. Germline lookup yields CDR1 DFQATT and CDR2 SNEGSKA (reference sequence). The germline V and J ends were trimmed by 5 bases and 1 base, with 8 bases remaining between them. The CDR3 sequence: CSADPWNTEAFF. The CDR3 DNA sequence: TGCAGTGCTGACCCTTGGAACACTGAAGCTTTCTTT.

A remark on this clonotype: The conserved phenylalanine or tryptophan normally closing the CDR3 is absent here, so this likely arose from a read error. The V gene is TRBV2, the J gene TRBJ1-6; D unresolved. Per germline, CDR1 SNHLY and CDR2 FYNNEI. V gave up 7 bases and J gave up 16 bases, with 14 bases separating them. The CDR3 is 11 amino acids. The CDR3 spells CASTLGPQLHY. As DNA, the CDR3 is TGTGCCAGCACCCTGGGCCCTCAACTCCACTAT.

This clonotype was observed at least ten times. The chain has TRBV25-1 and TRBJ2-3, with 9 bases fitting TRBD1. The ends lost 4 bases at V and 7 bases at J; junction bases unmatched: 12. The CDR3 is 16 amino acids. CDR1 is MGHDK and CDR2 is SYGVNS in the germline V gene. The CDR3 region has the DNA TGTGCCAGCAGTGCCGGGACAGGGAGGTTATCGAATACGCAGTATTTT. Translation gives CASSAGTGRLSNTQYF.

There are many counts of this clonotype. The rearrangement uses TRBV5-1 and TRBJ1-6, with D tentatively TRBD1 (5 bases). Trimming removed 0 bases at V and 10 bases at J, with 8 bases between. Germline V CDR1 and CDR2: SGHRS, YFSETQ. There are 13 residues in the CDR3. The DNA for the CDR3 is TGCGCCAGCAGCTTGGCAGGGCGATCACCCCTCCACTTT. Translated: CASSLAGRSPLHF.

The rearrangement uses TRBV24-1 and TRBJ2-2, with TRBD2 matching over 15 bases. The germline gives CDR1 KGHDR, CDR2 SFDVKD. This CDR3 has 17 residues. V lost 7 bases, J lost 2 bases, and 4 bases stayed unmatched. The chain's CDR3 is CATRGTSGRTNTGELFF. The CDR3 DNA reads TGTGCCACCAGGGGGACTAGCGGGAGGACTAACACCGGGGAGCTGTTTTTT.

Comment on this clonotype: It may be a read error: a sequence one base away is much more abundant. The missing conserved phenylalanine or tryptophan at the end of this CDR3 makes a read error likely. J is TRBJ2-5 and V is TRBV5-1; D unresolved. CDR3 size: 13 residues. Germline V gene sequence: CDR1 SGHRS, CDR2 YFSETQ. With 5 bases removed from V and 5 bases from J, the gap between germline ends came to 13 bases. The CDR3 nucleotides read TGCGCCAGCAGTCGTTCGTATTCTGAGACCCAGTACCTC. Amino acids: CASSRSYSETQYL.

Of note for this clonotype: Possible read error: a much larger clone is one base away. The CDR3 sequence is CPSSFGQGLYEQYF. The CDR3 nucleotides read TGTCCCAGCAGTTTCGGACAGGGTTTATACGAGCAGTACTTC. This chain joins TRBV6-2 or TRBV6-3 and TRBJ2-7, with 8 bases fitting TRBD1. CDR1 is MNHEY, CDR2 SVGEGT, per germline. The CDR3 has 14 residues.

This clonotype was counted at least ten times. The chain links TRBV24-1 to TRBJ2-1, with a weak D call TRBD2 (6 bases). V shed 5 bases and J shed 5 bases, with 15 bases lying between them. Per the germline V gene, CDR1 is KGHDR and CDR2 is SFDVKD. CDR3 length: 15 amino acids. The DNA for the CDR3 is TGTGCCACCAGTGGGGGGACTGGGCTTGACAATGAGCAGTTCTTC. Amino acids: CATSGGTGLDNEQFF.

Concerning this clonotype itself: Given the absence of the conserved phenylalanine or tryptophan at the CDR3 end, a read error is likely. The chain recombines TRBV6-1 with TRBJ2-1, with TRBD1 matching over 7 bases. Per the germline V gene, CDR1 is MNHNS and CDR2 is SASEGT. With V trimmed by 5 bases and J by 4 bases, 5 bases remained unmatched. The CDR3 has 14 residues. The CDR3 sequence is CASSKGTVYNEQFL. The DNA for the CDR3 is TGTGCCAGCAGTAAAGGGACAGTTTACAATGAGCAGTTCCTC.

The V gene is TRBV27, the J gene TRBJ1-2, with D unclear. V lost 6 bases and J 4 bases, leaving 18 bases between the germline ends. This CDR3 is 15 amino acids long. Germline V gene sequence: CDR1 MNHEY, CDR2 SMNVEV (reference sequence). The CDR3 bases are TGTGCCAGCAGGAGAAAGACGGATGATCTCTATGGCTACACCTTC. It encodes CASRRKTDDLYGYTF.

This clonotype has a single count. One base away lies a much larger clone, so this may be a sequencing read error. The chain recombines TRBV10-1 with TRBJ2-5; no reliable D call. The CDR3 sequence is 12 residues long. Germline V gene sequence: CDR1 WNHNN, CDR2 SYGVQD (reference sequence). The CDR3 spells CASSDSTEAQYF. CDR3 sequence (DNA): TGCGCCAGCAGTGACAGCACAGAGGCCCAGTACTTC.

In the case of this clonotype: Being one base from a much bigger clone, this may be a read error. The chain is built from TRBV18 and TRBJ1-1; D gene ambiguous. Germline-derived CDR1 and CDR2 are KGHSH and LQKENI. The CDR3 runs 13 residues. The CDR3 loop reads CASSPLRNTGAFF. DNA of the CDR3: TGTGCCAGCTCACCCCTTAGGAACACTGGAGCTTTCTTT.

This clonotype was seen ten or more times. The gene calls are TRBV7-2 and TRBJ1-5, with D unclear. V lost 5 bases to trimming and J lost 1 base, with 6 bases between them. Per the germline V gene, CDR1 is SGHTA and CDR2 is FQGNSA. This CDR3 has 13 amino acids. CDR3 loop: CASSRASNQPQHF. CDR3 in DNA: TGTGCCAGCAGCCGCGCGAGCAATCAGCCCCAGCATTTT.

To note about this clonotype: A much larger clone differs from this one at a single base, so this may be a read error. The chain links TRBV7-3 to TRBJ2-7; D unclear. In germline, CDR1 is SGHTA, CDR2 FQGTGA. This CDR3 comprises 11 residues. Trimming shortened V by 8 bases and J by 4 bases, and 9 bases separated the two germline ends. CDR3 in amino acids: CASAQEYEQYV. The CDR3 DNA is TGTGCCAGCGCTCAAGAATACGAGCAGTACGTC.

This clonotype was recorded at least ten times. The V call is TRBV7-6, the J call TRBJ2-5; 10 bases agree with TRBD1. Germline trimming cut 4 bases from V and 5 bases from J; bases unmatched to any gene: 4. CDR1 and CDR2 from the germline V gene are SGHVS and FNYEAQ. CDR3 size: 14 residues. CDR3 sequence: CASSSLTGGETQYF. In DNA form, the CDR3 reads TGTGCCAGCAGCTCTTTGACAGGGGGCGAGACCCAGTACTTC. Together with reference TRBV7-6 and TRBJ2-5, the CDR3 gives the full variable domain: GAGVSQSPRYKVTKRGQDVALRCDPISGHVSLYWYRQALGQGPEFLTYFNYEAQQDKSGLPNDRFSAERPEGSISTLTIQRTEQRDSAMYRCASSSLTGGETQYFGPGTRLLVL.

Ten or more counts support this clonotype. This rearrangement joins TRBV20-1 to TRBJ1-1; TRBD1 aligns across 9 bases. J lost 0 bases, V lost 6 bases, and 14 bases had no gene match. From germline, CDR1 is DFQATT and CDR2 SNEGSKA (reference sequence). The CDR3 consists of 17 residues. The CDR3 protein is CSAGDRVRQFMNTEAFF. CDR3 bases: TGCAGTGCGGGGGACAGGGTACGCCAATTCATGAACACTGAAGCTTTCTTT.

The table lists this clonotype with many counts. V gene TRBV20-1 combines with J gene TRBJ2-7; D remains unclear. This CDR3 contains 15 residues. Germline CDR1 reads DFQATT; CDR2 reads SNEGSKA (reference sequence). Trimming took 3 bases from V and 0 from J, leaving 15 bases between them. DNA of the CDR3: TGCAGTGCTAGTTCTGTGGCACAGAGCTCCTACGAGCAGTACTTC. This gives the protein CSASSVAQSSYEQYF.

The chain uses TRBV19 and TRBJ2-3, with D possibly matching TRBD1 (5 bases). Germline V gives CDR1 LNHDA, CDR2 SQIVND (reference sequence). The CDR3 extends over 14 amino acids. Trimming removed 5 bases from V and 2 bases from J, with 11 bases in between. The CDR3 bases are TGTGCCAGTAGTTCAGGGATGGACACAGATACGCAGTATTTT. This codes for CASSSGMDTDTQYF.